This T cell receptor (beta chain) was recorded in a study of monozygotic twins with inflammatory bowel disease. Study-wide results and caveats: Relative clonotype sharing with others was diminished in IBD patients versus healthy twins, particularly with disease activity.

TCRdb re-called the 5' RACE reads and gives one entry per CDR3 protein, without DNA. The sample table includes 200,000 to 250,000 distinct CDR3 sequences. As for this clonotype: Its antigen is not known.

This CDR3 has 17 residues. Germline-derived CDR1 and CDR2 are SGHRS and YFSETQ. The chain joins TRBV5-1 to TRBJ2-1. The sequenced sample consisted of blood. The receptor's source is a human donor with ulcerative colitis or Crohn's disease, or a healthy co-twin of an affected twin (not recorded which). CDR3: CASSLDWQAVVSNEQFF.